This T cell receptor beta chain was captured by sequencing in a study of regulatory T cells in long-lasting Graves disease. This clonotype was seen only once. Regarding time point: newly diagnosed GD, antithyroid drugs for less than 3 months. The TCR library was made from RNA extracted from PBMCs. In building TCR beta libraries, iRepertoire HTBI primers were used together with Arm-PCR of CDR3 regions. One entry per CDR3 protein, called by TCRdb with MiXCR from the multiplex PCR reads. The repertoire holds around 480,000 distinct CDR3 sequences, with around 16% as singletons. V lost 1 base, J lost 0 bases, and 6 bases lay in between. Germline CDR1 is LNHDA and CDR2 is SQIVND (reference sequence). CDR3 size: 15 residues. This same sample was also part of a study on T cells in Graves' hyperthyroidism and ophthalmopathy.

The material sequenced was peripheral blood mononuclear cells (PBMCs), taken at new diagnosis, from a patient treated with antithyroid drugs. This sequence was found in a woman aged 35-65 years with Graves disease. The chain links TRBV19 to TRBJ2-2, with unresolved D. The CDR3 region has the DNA TGTGCCAGTAGTATAGGTAACTCGAACACCGGGGAGCTGTTTTTT. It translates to CASSIGNSNTGELFF.